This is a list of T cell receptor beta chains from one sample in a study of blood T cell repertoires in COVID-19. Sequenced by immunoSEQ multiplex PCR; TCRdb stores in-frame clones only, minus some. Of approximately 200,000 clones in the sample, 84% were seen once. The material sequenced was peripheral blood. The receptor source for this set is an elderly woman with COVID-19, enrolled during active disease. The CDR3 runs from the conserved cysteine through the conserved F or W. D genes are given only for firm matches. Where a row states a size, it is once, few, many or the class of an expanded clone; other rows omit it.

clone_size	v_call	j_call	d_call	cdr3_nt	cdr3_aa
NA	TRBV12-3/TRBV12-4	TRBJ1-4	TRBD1	TGTGCCAGCCTGGACAGGTATAATGAAAAACTGTTTTTT	CASLDRYNEKLFF
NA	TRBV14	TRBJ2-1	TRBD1	TGTGCCAGCAGCCCTCGGACAGGGGATAATGAGCAGTTCTTC	CASSPRTGDNEQFF
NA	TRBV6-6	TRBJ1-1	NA	TGTGCCAGCAACTGGGACGGGGGGGTGAACACTGAAGCTTTCTTT	CASNWDGGVNTEAFF
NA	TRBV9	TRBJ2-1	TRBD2	TGTGCCAGCAGCGTAGGGCCGACTAGCCTCAACAATGAGCAGTTCTTC	CASSVGPTSLNNEQFF
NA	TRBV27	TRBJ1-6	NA	TGTGCCAGCAGATCGGGTCTCGATTATAATTCACCCCTCCACTTT	CASRSGLDYNSPLHF
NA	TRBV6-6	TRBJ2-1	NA	TGTGCCAGCAGCTCCCAGGGAGGTTTCCCGCTTAGCTCCTACAATGAGCAGTTCTTC	CASSSQGGFPLSSYNEQFF
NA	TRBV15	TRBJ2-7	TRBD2	TGTGCCACCAGAACTAGCGGGGGCTCGCCCGAGCAGTACTTC	CATRTSGGSPEQYF
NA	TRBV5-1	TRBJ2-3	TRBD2	TGCGCCAGCAGCTTGGAGCGGGGCTACACAGATACGCAGTATTTT	CASSLERGYTDTQYF
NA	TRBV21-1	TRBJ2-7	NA	TGTGCCAGCAGCAAAGCCCGACAGCAAGGGAACGAGCAGTACTTC	CASSKARQQGNEQYF
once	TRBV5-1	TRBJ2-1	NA	TGCGCCAGCAGCTTGGACGCGGGGTCCTACAATGAGCAGTTCTTC	CASSLDAGSYNEQFF
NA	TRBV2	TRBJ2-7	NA	TGTGCCAGCAGTGACCGGATCCGGGGCGAGCAGTACTTC	CASSDRIRGEQYF
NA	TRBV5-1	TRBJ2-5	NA	TGCGCCAGCAGCTTGGGACAGCAAGAGACCCAGTACTTC	CASSLGQQETQYF
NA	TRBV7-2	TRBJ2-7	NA	TGTGCCAGCAGCTTACGGGGCGGGGTTCGGGGCGAGCAGTACTTC	CASSLRGGVRGEQYF
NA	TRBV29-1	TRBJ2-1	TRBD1	TGCAGCGTGGGTAGGGGGCAGGGAGTAGGCAATGAGCAGTTCTTC	CSVGRGQGVGNEQFF
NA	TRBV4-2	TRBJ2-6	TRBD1	TGTGCCAGCAGCCCTGGACAGGGGGCTGGGGCCAACGTCCTGACTTTC	CASSPGQGAGANVLTF
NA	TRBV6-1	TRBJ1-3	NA	TGTGCCAGCAGTGAAGAAAAGGGGAACTCTGGAAACACCATATATTTT	CASSEEKGNSGNTIYF